Presented here are 10 T cell receptor beta chains from one specimen sequenced in a study of shared clonotypes between healthy human individuals. Here immunoSEQ multiplex PCR was the method, and the copy in TCRdb shows in-frame clones only, minus some. The data contain about 610,000 clones, more than 95% of them seen just once; the ten biggest clones take up about 0.06%. The sample consisted of naive CD4+ T cells sorted from blood. Subset denoted: CD45RA+ positively selected. The receptors shown here come from a woman aged 25 to 39 in good health.

Points on this clone: One end of the junction does not line up with germline, which may come from a read error. The rearrangement uses TRBV28 and TRBJ1-1; the match to TRBD1 covers 7 bases. The V gene's germline CDR1 is MDHEN and CDR2 SYDVKM. This CDR3 spans 14 amino acids. The CDR3 sequence is CASSLDRENAEAFF. CDR3 bases: TGTGCCAGCAGTTTAGACAGGGAGAACGCTGAAGCTTTCTTT.

The V and J genes are TRBV27 and TRBJ2-5, with D perhaps TRBD2 (5 bases). Germline assignment: CDR1 MNHEY and CDR2 SMNVEV (reference sequence). The ends were cut back, 6 bases at V and 5 bases at J, with 13 bases in the middle. The CDR3 sequence is 13 residues long. CDR3 DNA: TGTGCCAGCAGCCCCAGGACGGGGGAGACCCAGTACTTC. As protein: CASSPRTGETQYF.

This sequence joins TRBV28 and TRBJ2-7, with 8 bases matching TRBD1. The CDR3 runs to 15 residues. CDR1 and CDR2 from the germline V gene are MDHEN and SYDVKM. V lost 5 bases to trimming and J lost 5 bases; unmatched junction nucleotides: 11. The CDR3: CASSPYNRGNHEQYF. The CDR3 DNA sequence: TGTGCCAGCAGTCCCTACAACAGGGGGAACCACGAGCAGTACTTC.

As for this clone: The sample carries other DNA sequences with the same CDR3. The chain is built from TRBV28 and TRBJ1-2, with no clear D. From germline, CDR1 is MDHEN and CDR2 SYDVKM. V was shortened by 3 bases and J by 4 bases, with 6 bases between the two germline ends. The CDR3 length is 12 residues. The CDR3 bases are TGTGCCAGCAGTTTGGGCCCCTATGGCTACACCTTC. It codes for CASSLGPYGYTF.

The chain joins TRBV7-2 to TRBJ1-5; no reliable D call. Germline assignment: CDR1 SGHTA and CDR2 FQGNSA. Trimming took 5 bases from V and 4 from J, leaving 9 bases between them. CDR3 length: 13 amino acids. The CDR3 DNA sequence: TGTGCCAGCAGCCCACAGAGGAATCAGCCCCAGCATTTT. The encoded protein is CASSPQRNQPQHF.

This chain uses TRBV6-6 with TRBJ1-3; the D gene is possibly TRBD1 (5 bases). Trimming removed 8 bases at V and 0 bases at J, with 8 bases between. CDR1 is MNHNY and CDR2 is SVGAGI in the germline V gene (reference sequence). CDR3 size: 13 residues. In nucleotides, the CDR3 is TGTGCCAGCGGGGGAAACTCTGGAAACACCATATATTTT. This gives the protein CASGGNSGNTIYF.

This clone has only one observation. The chain has TRBV9 and TRBJ2-3, with 7 bases that match TRBD1. This CDR3 contains 15 residues. From germline, CDR1 is SGDLS and CDR2 YYNGEE. Trimming at V came to 4 bases and at J to 2 bases, leaving 7 bases not matched to a gene. The CDR3 bases are TGTGCCAGCAGCCTATCGACAGGGTTCACAGATACGCAGTATTTT. It yields the protein CASSLSTGFTDTQYF.

The chain joins TRBV5-5 to TRBJ2-7; maybe TRBD2 (6 bases). V lost 4 bases to trimming and J lost 0 bases, with 14 bases between them. This CDR3 is built from 15 residues. In germline, CDR1 is SGHKS, CDR2 YYEKEE (reference sequence). CDR3 sequence reads: CASSQGLPSSYEQYF. CDR3 DNA sequence: TGTGCCAGCAGCCAGGGACTCCCGAGCTCCTACGAGCAGTACTTC. Complete variable domain (other parts from reference TRBV5-5 and TRBJ2-7): DAGVTQSPTHLIKTRGQQVTLRCSPISGHKSVSWYQQVLGQGPQFIFQYYEKEERGRGNFPDRFSARQFPNYSSELNVNALLLGDSALYLCASSQGLPSSYEQYFGPGTRLTVT.

The chain combines TRBV7-7 with TRBJ1-5; 7 bases line up with TRBD1. Germline V lookup: CDR1 SSHAT, CDR2 FNYEAQ (reference sequence). V shed 6 bases, J shed 6 bases, and the junction held 2 bases outside the gene matches. The CDR3 has 12 amino acids. CDR3 protein: CASSNRGQPQHF. CDR3 in DNA: TGTGCCAGCAGTAACAGGGGTCAGCCCCAGCATTTT.

This chain uses TRBV30 with TRBJ1-6, with D uncertain. V was pared by 2 bases and J by 10 bases, with 15 bases between. The germline gives CDR1 GTSNPN, CDR2 SVGIG (reference sequence). The CDR3 length is 14 residues. The DNA of the CDR3 is TGTGCCTGGAGTCGAGCGGCAGTAGGGTCACCCCTCCACTTT. This translates into CAWSRAAVGSPLHF.